This T cell receptor beta chain was identified in a study of cytomegalovirus exposure and HLA in healthy donors (dated by TCRdb to about 2017). Notes on the research overall: According to an earlier analysis of 587 of the donors, 200 million or so T cells yielded roughly 100 million unique TCR beta sequences and about 280 Gb of sequence data. Because of strong linkage in the cohort, roughly five DR-DQ haplotypes were treated as single units for association and clustering. Class I and class II HLA loci were covered by the typing at four-digit resolution. Along with the roughly 700-subject first cohort, a separate validation cohort of roughly 110 different subjects was used. To study patterns of TCR occurrence, a later analysis re-analyzed previously published TCR beta repertoires from around 660 donors and added high-resolution HLA genotyping. Donor age, sex, ethnicity and CMV serostatus were compiled alongside the repertoire data. On average, about 200,000 unique TCR beta nucleotide sequences were sequenced per donor among a few hundred genotyped donors of the cohort, with roughly 19% of those sequences being non-productive. The later analysis used no new phenotypic data to find candidate immune exposures, relying instead on TCR beta sequences and their occurrence across donors. The study was designed to test whether signatures of past pathogen exposure could be identified by cataloging public T cell receptors. Of the roughly 390 genotyped donors, over 65% fell in the genetic ancestry cluster associated with self-reported Caucasian donors. The study profiled the T cell repertoires of 666 subjects by immunosequencing and related them to cytomegalovirus serostatus. Genome-wide SNP genotypes for about 65% of the 666 donors were used in a later genetic analysis, which treated that subset as a discovery cohort. An early release that covered 640 HLA-typed donors contained about 300 gigabases of sequencing data and 65 million to 100 million unique TCR sequences. An earlier analysis of 587 of the donors applied high-throughput TCR beta sequencing to assess whether each TCR beta V gene segment acted as functional or pseudogenic. To predict cytomegalovirus infection status, the study combined high-throughput TCR immunosequencing, statistical association of individual TCRs with disease status, and machine learning. All discovery cohort repertoires had been generated using a single sequencing platform. The number of donors typed differed by locus, with 629-630 for A, B, C, DRB1 and DQB1, around 560 for DQA1, about 610 for DPA1, and around 430 for DPB1.

The cohort consisted of approximately 690 healthy bone marrow donors. All cohort members were sampled while nominally healthy, although unrecorded immune exposures were likely present. The donor tested CMV seronegative and was one of the 352 seronegative cohort members. Every donor gave a peripheral blood sample, and the peripheral blood mononuclear cells from that sample were used for TCR beta sequencing. Genomic DNA was extracted from the blood cell samples with the Qiagen DNeasy Blood Extraction Kit. The investigation overall reported the following: Several of the top co-occurrence clusters appeared to be linked to parvovirus B19, influenza, CMV and Epstein-Barr virus, according to a later analysis. At a false discovery rate of 0.05, a later analysis linked approximately 18,000 TCR beta sequences to specific HLA alleles. Correlated functional status among segregating V segments might reflect linkage disequilibrium, but an unknown experimental factor could not be ruled out. Because counts were too low, 15 to 20 rarely observed V segments, including chromosome 9 orphons, were excluded from the earlier analysis of several hundred of the donors. Assigning TCR associations to individual alleles was difficult when HLA alleles, especially DR and DQ, strongly co-occurred. This cohort had only TCR beta chains sequenced, and the lack of alpha or paired-chain data limited which features could be detected. An earlier analysis of some 590 of the donors showed that most TCR beta V segments appeared in productive rearrangements either about 87% or about 30% of the time, which broadly matched IMGT annotations. Across donors, most TCR sequences were observed very rarely, whereas some public TCRs were present in many individuals. Cytomegalovirus status was reported to be diagnosed by the classifier with high specificity and sensitivity in both the original and validation cohorts. A group of highly shared sequence variants was considered likely to be a technical artifact of the sequencing pipeline. The authors suggested that the approach could potentially be extended to other disease states and immunological phenotypes. In a later analysis, HLA-associated TCR beta chains showed more clonal expansion and lower generation probabilities than non-associated chains that were equally common. Some IMGT-functional V segments, including TRBV6-2 and TRBV6-3, could not be distinguished by the 87-base-pair reads and were therefore excluded. For the cohort, immune exposure information was limited to CMV serostatus. In a later genetic analysis, fewer N-insertions in productive TCRs were reported among donors in an Asian-associated ancestry cluster than the roughly 700-donor mean. A later analysis found that TCR association rates varied across HLA loci, with DRB1 alleles showing the most associated TCRs and HLA-C alleles the fewest. A total of 164 TCR beta chains were listed by the study as associated with cytomegalovirus. Three of the identified cytomegalovirus-associated TCR beta chains were confirmed in vitro to be specific for cytomegalovirus antigens. The presence/absence analyses assumed that sequencing depth was roughly uniform across donors, and that assumption may not be true. V-gene and J-gene trimming of TCR beta chains was associated with a missense DCLRE1C variant in a later genetic analysis, and the association was replicated in an independent cohort. A further reported finding was that TCR beta sequences accurately predicted the HLA-A and HLA-B alleles for most subjects in the first cohort. A later analysis found that most CMV-associated TCR beta chains appeared HLA-restricted, with HLA associations seemingly driven largely by CMV exposure. Because HLA typing was missing for some donors at each locus, association tests included only the typed subset.

Looking up the germline V gene yields CDR1 SGHVS and CDR2 FNYEAQ. Between the V and J ends, shortened by 1 base and 2 bases respectively, the junction contains 18 bases. Inclusive of the bounding cysteine and phenylalanine, the CDR3 is 18 residues long. CDR3 DNA only is kept here, 54 bases in frame from base 1. As concerns this clone: Its recognized antigen is unknown. Base qualities are missing; no much larger clone stands one base away.

Receptors were amplified or captured by the immunoSEQ multiplex PCR assay. For the multiplex PCR, a mixture combining 60 forward primers for TCR Vbeta segments and 13 reverse primers for TCR Jbeta segments was used. The CDR3 region of rearranged TCR beta genes was amplified from genomic DNA by a multiplex PCR assay. On the Illumina HiSeq System, the amplified TCR beta libraries were sequenced as 87-base-pair reads. In the paper's pipeline: A later analysis counted approximately 76 million unique TCR beta chains across the approximately 700 repertoires, and some 11 million of these chains were shared by at least two donors. A nearest-neighbor algorithm error-corrected the raw reads and collapsed the reads into unique sequences, merging closely related sequences to remove PCR and sequencing errors. CDR3 sequences were aligned to IMGT reference sequences to assign V, D and J gene segments. For a sequence to be retained, a match of at least six nucleotides was required to both a V gene segment and a J gene segment. Rearrangements were called productive when the CDR3 lacked stop codons and stayed in frame with V and J; all others were non-productive. CDR3 was defined by IMGT convention, running from the second conserved V-encoded cysteine to the conserved J-encoded phenylalanine. Sequences without an unambiguous match to a single V gene segment were excluded from the earlier analysis of a few hundred of the donors. In an earlier analysis of some 590 of the donors, a V segment was called functional when productive rearrangements were above 56.7%, and segregating when the standard deviation between donors exceeded 5%. A statistical classification framework was developed to diagnose cytomegalovirus status using the catalog of TCR beta chain sequences. In a later analysis, TCR nucleotide sequences were compared against IMGT/GENE-DB human TR gene sequences so that V and J genes could be assigned. A later analysis assigned CDR3 sequences and most-parsimonious VDJ recombination scenarios with the TCRdist pipeline. A later analysis defined each TCR beta chain by its CDR3 amino acid sequence plus V-gene family, and excluded reads lacking a unique V-gene family. A later analysis removed 500 to 650 highly shared, low-generation-probability nucleotide sequences to deal with suspected cross-contamination and a sequencing artifact. For each public chain, a later analysis derived a clonal expansion index from normalized ranks of inferred template counts within each repertoire. In a later analysis, generation probabilities were computed with a VDJ recombination model fitted to out-of-frame rearrangements, and the resulting probabilities were checked against IGoR. In a later analysis, hypergeometric tests were used to score TCR-TCR, TCR-HLA and TCR-CMV co-occurrence, with a repertoire-size bias correction applied to TCR pairs. In a later analysis, false discovery rates were estimated by permuting HLA or CMV assignments 20 times. In a later analysis, co-occurring TCRs were grouped with DBSCAN, and TCRdist sequence similarity was added when clustering was performed within HLA-allele-positive subsets. Repertoires with fewer than 30,000 or more than 120,000 public chains were left out of co-occurrence clustering, as were five repertoires with anomalous nucleotide sharing. TCRdb mirrors the immuneACCESS table, restricted to in-frame sequences. Some clones are absent from its copies; in checked studies, under half trace to an unresolved V gene, and the reason for the others is unknown. That table gives V, J and clone size, and the DNA gave D and trimming. In this sample the table shows around 120,000 clones, 65% to 85% of which occur a single time. The ten most abundant clones make up over 1% of the sample.

This TCR came from a boy aged 5-17 years in good health and CMV-seronegative. The sample was PBMCs. Here the chain combines TRBV7-6 and TRBJ2-1; TRBD2 is possibly the D segment (6 matching bases). The CDR3 is CASSLVSPGTYTYNEQFF. The nucleotide sequence is TGTGCCAGCAGCTTAGTATCACCCGGGACTTACACCTACAATGAGCAGTTCTTC. The CDR3, completed at both ends by the reference TRBV7-6 and TRBJ2-1 genes, gives the full variable domain GAGVSQSPRYKVTKRGQDVALRCDPISGHVSLYWYRQALGQGPEFLTYFNYEAQQDKSGLPNDRFSAERPEGSISTLTIQRTEQRDSAMYRCASSLVSPGTYTYNEQFFGPGTRLTVL.